The 10 T cell receptor beta chains in this list originate from one sample, sequenced in a study of T cells in Graves' hyperthyroidism and ophthalmopathy. RNA transcripts served as the template for amplifying TCR beta CDR3 regions. The HTBI set primed first-round TCR CDR3 RT-PCR. Each CDR3 protein is one row after TCRdb ran MiXCR on the multiplex PCR reads. The data contain around 280,000 distinct CDR3 sequences, about 14% of them singletons. The sequencing sample was made of blood. The receptors originated from a woman aged 30 to 39 with Graves' hyperthyroidism that later progressed to Graves' ophthalmopathy.

The chain recombines TRBV20-1 with TRBJ2-1, with 7 bases identical to TRBD1. With V trimmed by 3 bases and J by 3 bases, 11 bases remained unmatched. The CDR3 extends over 16 amino acids. Germline CDR1 is DFQATT and CDR2 is SNEGSKA (reference sequence). The DNA of the CDR3 is TGCAGTGCTAGTAGTGCCAGCAGGGGGATCTACAATGAGCAGTTCTTC. As protein: CSASSASRGIYNEQFF.

A remark on this clonotype: Given a much more abundant clone one base away, this may be a read error. CDR3 nucleotide sequence: TGTGCCGGCAGTTTGTATATAAGCTCCTACGAGCAGTACTTC. It yields the protein CAGSLYISSYEQYF. The V gene is TRBV27, the J gene TRBJ2-7; D is unresolved. The CDR3 runs 14 residues. Germline CDR1 is MNHEY and CDR2 is SMNVEV (reference sequence).

This clonotype was observed at least ten times. In DNA, the CDR3 is TGCAGTGCTGGGACGGGAGTACGCGAGCAGTACTTC. It codes for CSAGTGVREQYF. This chain joins TRBV20-1 and TRBJ2-7; D may be TRBD2 (6 bases). The V end lost 5 bases, the J end lost 6 bases, and 14 bases lay between the germline ends. The CDR3 has 12 amino acids. Germline assignment: CDR1 DFQATT and CDR2 SNEGSKA (reference sequence).

This clonotype was detected ten times or more. The chain combines TRBV10-3 with TRBJ2-7; 8 bases map to TRBD1. The CDR3 runs to 14 residues. The junction had 7 bases not matched to a gene; V was cut back by 3 bases and J by 6 bases. Germline V gene data show CDR1 as ENHRY and CDR2 as SYGVKD. The CDR3 sequence is CAISDPTGVTEQYF. The CDR3 DNA reads as TGTGCCATCAGTGACCCGACAGGGGTTACCGAGCAGTACTTC.

The table lists this clonotype with many counts. The J gene is TRBJ2-7, the V gene TRBV29-1; either TRBD1 or TRBD2 may supply D (5 bases each). Germline V lookup: CDR1 SQVTM, CDR2 ANQGSEA. V lost 3 bases and J 2 bases, leaving 8 bases between the germline ends. The CDR3 runs 12 residues. The CDR3 sequence is CSVDGGAYEQYF. The DNA of the CDR3 is TGCAGCGTTGATGGGGGTGCCTACGAGCAGTACTTC.

This clonotype was counted at least ten times. CDR3 DNA: TGTGCCAGTGGGAGGGTGACAGGGGCGAGCAATCAGCCCCAGCATTTT. This codes for CASGRVTGASNQPQHF. The V gene is TRBV28, the J gene TRBJ1-5; the match to TRBD1 covers 8 bases. Trimming removed 9 bases from V and 1 base from J; junction bases left unmatched: 11. CDR1 MDHEN and CDR2 SYDVKM come from the germline V gene. The CDR3 is 16 amino acids.

This clonotype was seen a handful of times. V gene TRBV4-3 combines with J gene TRBJ2-2; TRBD2 agrees at 10 bases. The CDR3 is 21 residues long. V gave up 4 bases and J gave up 1 base; unmatched junction bases: 18. Germline CDR1 LGHNA, CDR2 YSLEER. CDR3 protein: CASSRRLRGRASGRNTGELFF. The DNA of the CDR3 is TGCGCCAGCAGCCGCCGACTGCGGGGAAGGGCTAGCGGGAGGAACACCGGGGAGCTGTTTTTT.

This clonotype was counted ten times or more. This may be a read error: a much more frequent sequence differs by one nucleotide. This chain links TRBV28 with TRBJ2-1, with 12 bases aligning to TRBD2. This CDR3 comprises 15 residues. Germline V lookup: CDR1 MDHEN, CDR2 SYDVKM. Here the CDR3 reads CASNLALAGGNEQFF. CDR3 nucleotide sequence: TGTGCCAGCAATTTAGCTCTAGCGGGAGGGAATGAGCAGTTCTTC.

The chain combines TRBV19 with TRBJ1-5; D perhaps matches TRBD1 (5 bases). Germline lookup yields CDR1 LNHDA and CDR2 SQIVND (reference sequence). V was trimmed by 6 bases and J by 5 bases, leaving 11 bases between them. The length of the CDR3 is 13 residues. DNA of the CDR3: TGTGCCAGTAGCAGGGACGGCTATCAGCCCCAGCATTTT. Protein product: CASSRDGYQPQHF.

A word on this clonotype: A much more abundant neighbour one base away suggests this may be a read error. The J gene is TRBJ2-4, the V gene TRBV9; 7 bases line up with TRBD2. Germline values: CDR1 SGDLS, CDR2 YYNGEE. This CDR3 comprises 16 residues. The trim removed 1 base at V and 4 bases at J, leaving 8 bases unmatched. The CDR3 here is CASSVTWEGTKNIQYF. CDR3 coding DNA: TGTGCCAGCAGCGTAACGTGGGAGGGGACGAAAAACATTCAGTACTTC.